These 7 T cell receptor beta chains were all obtained from the same sample, sequenced in a study of shared clonotypes between healthy human individuals. The table came from immunoSEQ multiplex PCR; TCRdb's copy has only in-frame clones and leaves some out. This sample yields approximately 470,000 clones, of which 65% to 85% are seen a single time; 9.5% to 15% belongs to the top ten. Sequencing was carried out using PBMCs. The receptors here all came from a woman in her thirties or forties in good health. Some clones in this sample may be carry-over from other donors' samples.

The chain carries TRBV5-1 and TRBJ2-7; D not certain. The CDR3 loop spans 14 amino acids. The V and J ends lost 1 base and 5 bases respectively, with 13 bases between them. Germline values: CDR1 SGHRS, CDR2 YFSETQ. The CDR3 here is CASSLRSRTDEQYF. CDR3 nucleotides: TGCGCCAGCAGCTTGCGGTCCAGAACCGACGAGCAGTACTTC.

This clone occurred once. The genes are TRBV15 and TRBJ1-2; D not certain. The CDR3 runs to 16 residues. The germline gives CDR1 LNHNV, CDR2 YYDKDF (reference sequence). Trimming pared 0 bases from V and 4 bases from J, leaving 15 bases between. The CDR3 spells CATSRDPAAEGYGYTF. CDR3 coding DNA: TGTGCCACCAGCAGAGATCCCGCCGCCGAGGGCTATGGCTACACCTTC.

V is TRBV5-4 and J is TRBJ2-3, with 8 bases lining up with TRBD2. The germline V gene has CDR1 SGHNT and CDR2 YYREEE (reference sequence). Trimming took 1 base from V and 3 from J; bases not matched to a gene: 4. The CDR3 is 15 amino acids. The CDR3 reads CASSLFTSGTDTQYF. In DNA, the CDR3 is TGTGCCAGCAGCTTGTTCACTAGCGGAACAGATACGCAGTATTTT.

The sample holds a few counts of this clone. This sequence joins TRBV2 and TRBJ1-6; no reliable D call. Germline CDR1 is SNHLY and CDR2 is FYNNEI. The CDR3 spans 11 residues. V dropped 6 bases and J dropped 7 bases, with 4 bases sitting between them. CDR3 sequence: CASRDNSPLHF. The CDR3 DNA reads as TGTGCCAGCAGGGACAATTCACCCCTCCACTTT.

This chain joins TRBV2 and TRBJ1-5; no clear D. Germline V gene lookup returns CDR1 SNHLY and CDR2 FYNNEI. The CDR3 extends over 12 amino acids. V lost 4 bases and J 11 bases, leaving 12 bases between the germline ends. Written as DNA, the CDR3 is TGTGCCAGCAGTGGGCCGGGTGAAGCCCAGCATTTT. This codes for CASSGPGEAQHF. Supplemented by reference TRBV2 and TRBJ1-5, the full variable domain reads EPEVTQTPSHQVTQMGQEVILRCVPISNHLYFYWYRQILGQKVEFLVSFYNNEISEKSEIFDDQFSVERPDGSNFTLKIRSTKLEDSAMYFCASSGPGEAQHFGDGTRLSIL.

The rearrangement links TRBV30 to TRBJ2-3; D is possibly TRBD2 (5 bases). Germline CDR1 reads GTSNPN; CDR2 reads SVGIG (reference sequence). The V gene lost 6 bases and the J gene lost 5 bases, with 12 bases spanning the gap. CDR3 size: 12 residues. CDR3 protein: CACELEVDTQYF. Written as DNA, the CDR3 is TGTGCCTGCGAGCTGGAGGTAGATACGCAGTATTTT.

The CDR3 protein is CSITLQSTDTQYF. In DNA form, the CDR3 reads TGCAGCATCACCCTGCAGAGTACAGATACGCAGTATTTT. V is TRBV29-1 and J is TRBJ2-3; D unresolved. Germline V gives CDR1 SQVTM, CDR2 ANQGSEA. V dropped 8 bases and J dropped 3 bases, with 15 bases sitting between them. This CDR3 contains 13 residues.